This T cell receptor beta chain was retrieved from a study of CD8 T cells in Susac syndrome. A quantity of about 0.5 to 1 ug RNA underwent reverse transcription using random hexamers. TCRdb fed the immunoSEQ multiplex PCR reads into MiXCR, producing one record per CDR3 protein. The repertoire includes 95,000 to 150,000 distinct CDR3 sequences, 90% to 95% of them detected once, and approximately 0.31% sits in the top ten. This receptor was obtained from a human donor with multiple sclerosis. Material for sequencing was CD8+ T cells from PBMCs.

CDR3 in DNA: TGCAGTGCTAGGCCACTAGCAGGGGAGACCCAGTACTTC. Residues: CSARPLAGETQYF. The rearrangement links TRBV20-1 to TRBJ2-5; possible D gene TRBD2, 6 bases. V was pared by 3 bases and J by 5 bases, with 13 bases between. Germline loops: CDR1 DFQATT, CDR2 SNEGSKA (reference sequence). This CDR3 comprises 13 residues.